Listed below are T cell receptor beta chains from one sample, sequenced in a study of shared clonotypes between healthy human individuals. Some clones are missing from TCRdb's copy, which holds only in-frame ones; the method was immunoSEQ multiplex PCR. The table lists 980,000 or so clones, around three quarters of them singletons. Sequencing was performed on memory CD4+ T cells sorted from blood. The receptor set was obtained from a man aged 18 to 29 in good health. The CDR3 runs from the conserved cysteine through the conserved F or W. Fields, in order: V gene, clone size, D gene, J gene, CDR3 DNA, CDR3 protein. A D gene is named only where the DNA matches it firmly. Only part of the rows carry a size: once, few, many, or a class if the clone is expanded.

v_gene: TRBV15; abundance: -; d_gene: TRBD1; j_gene: TRBJ1-2; CDR3nt: TGTGCCACCAGCAGACAGGGACAGAACTATGGCTACACCTTC; CDR3aa: CATSRQGQNYGYTF
v_gene: TRBV5-1; abundance: -; d_gene: -; j_gene: TRBJ2-1; CDR3nt: TGCGCCAGCAGCTTGGGCGCCTGGGGAGTGGATGAGCAGTTCTTC; CDR3aa: CASSLGAWGVDEQFF
v_gene: TRBV23-1; abundance: few; d_gene: -; j_gene: TRBJ2-1; CDR3nt: TGCGCCAGCAGTCAAACCGAATACAATGAGCAGTTCTTC; CDR3aa: CASSQTEYNEQFF
v_gene: TRBV28; abundance: -; d_gene: -; j_gene: TRBJ1-1; CDR3nt: TGTGCCAGCAGTACACTCACCGGACGCGTCATGAACACTGAAGCTTTCTTT; CDR3aa: CASSTLTGRVMNTEAFF
v_gene: TRBV10-3; abundance: -; d_gene: -; j_gene: TRBJ1-3; CDR3nt: TGTGCCATCAGTGAGTCATTACGGGAAAGCACCATATATTTT; CDR3aa: CAISESLRESTIYF
v_gene: TRBV7-9; abundance: -; d_gene: -; j_gene: TRBJ1-4; CDR3nt: TGTGCCAGCAGCCTAGGGGACTTTGGAGAAAAACTGTTTTTT; CDR3aa: CASSLGDFGEKLFF
v_gene: TRBV5-4; abundance: -; d_gene: TRBD2; j_gene: TRBJ2-5; CDR3nt: TGTGCCAGCAGCACTAAGCGGGGGGCGAGGGAGACCCAGTACTTC; CDR3aa: CASSTKRGARETQYF
v_gene: TRBV30; abundance: -; d_gene: TRBD1; j_gene: TRBJ1-2; CDR3nt: TGTGCCTGGAGTGAGAACAGGGGGAAGGGTGGCTACACCTTC; CDR3aa: CAWSENRGKGGYTF
v_gene: TRBV6-6; abundance: -; d_gene: TRBD1; j_gene: TRBJ1-2; CDR3nt: TGTGCCAGCAGTTACAGGGGACAGGGCTATGGCTACACCTTC; CDR3aa: CASSYRGQGYGYTF
v_gene: TRBV4-1; abundance: few; d_gene: -; j_gene: TRBJ1-4; CDR3nt: TGCGCCAGCAGCCGAATTATAAGGGAAAAACTGTTTTTT; CDR3aa: CASSRIIREKLFF
v_gene: TRBV6-1; abundance: -; d_gene: -; j_gene: TRBJ1-2; CDR3nt: TGTGCCAGCAGCAGGGACGGACTCAACTATGGCTACACCTTC; CDR3aa: CASSRDGLNYGYTF
v_gene: TRBV19; abundance: -; d_gene: TRBD2; j_gene: TRBJ2-2; CDR3nt: TGTGCCAGTAGTGCCCTCGGACTAGCGGGAGGGCCGAGGGAGCTGTTTTTT; CDR3aa: CASSALGLAGGPRELFF
v_gene: TRBV20-1; abundance: -; d_gene: TRBD2; j_gene: TRBJ2-5; CDR3nt: TGCAGTGCTAAGAGAACGGGGGGGCAGTACTTC; CDR3aa: CSAKRTGGQYF
v_gene: TRBV18; abundance: -; d_gene: -; j_gene: TRBJ2-7; CDR3nt: TGTGCCAGCTCACCACGTCAAGGAACCACCTACGAGCAGTACTTC; CDR3aa: CASSPRQGTTYEQYF
v_gene: TRBV18; abundance: few; d_gene: -; j_gene: TRBJ1-5; CDR3nt: TGTGCCAGCTCCCGCGAACAGGGTTTTGGGCAGCCCCAGCATTTT; CDR3aa: CASSREQGFGQPQHF
v_gene: TRBV7-2; abundance: -; d_gene: TRBD1; j_gene: TRBJ2-1; CDR3nt: TGTGCCAGCAGCTATACCGGGACAGGGGCGGGGAATGAGCAGTTCTTC; CDR3aa: CASSYTGTGAGNEQFF
v_gene: TRBV29-1; abundance: -; d_gene: -; j_gene: TRBJ2-7; CDR3nt: TGCAGGACCGGACACAACCAGCGAGACGAGCAGTACTTC; CDR3aa: CRTGHNQRDEQYF
v_gene: TRBV2; abundance: -; d_gene: -; j_gene: TRBJ2-7; CDR3nt: TGTGCCAGCAGAGGGCAAACCTACGAGCAGTACTTC; CDR3aa: CASRGQTYEQYF
v_gene: TRBV6-1; abundance: -; d_gene: -; j_gene: TRBJ2-2; CDR3nt: TGTGCCAGCAGTGTCGGGCAGGCCGCCGGGGAGCTGTTTTTT; CDR3aa: CASSVGQAAGELFF
v_gene: TRBV7-9; abundance: -; d_gene: TRBD1; j_gene: TRBJ2-5; CDR3nt: TGTGCCAGCAGACCGGGACAGCCGTACCAAGAGACCCAGTACTTC; CDR3aa: CASRPGQPYQETQYF
v_gene: TRBV29-1; abundance: -; d_gene: -; j_gene: TRBJ1-1; CDR3nt: TGCAGCGCCAGGACGGTGAACACTGAAGCTTTCTTT; CDR3aa: CSARTVNTEAFF
v_gene: TRBV27; abundance: -; d_gene: -; j_gene: TRBJ2-3; CDR3nt: TGTGCCAGCAGCAAACGGGGCCGACTCCCGAGGGAGACAGATACGCAGTATTTT; CDR3aa: CASSKRGRLPRETDTQYF
v_gene: TRBV28; abundance: -; d_gene: -; j_gene: TRBJ2-1; CDR3nt: TGTGCCAGCAGTCCCAGGGTCTTGAGCGGTGGTGAGCAGTTCTTC; CDR3aa: CASSPRVLSGGEQFF
v_gene: TRBV28; abundance: -; d_gene: -; j_gene: TRBJ2-2; CDR3nt: TGTGCCAGCAGAAGGGGCACCGGGGAGCTGTTTTTT; CDR3aa: CASRRGTGELFF
v_gene: TRBV28; abundance: -; d_gene: -; j_gene: TRBJ1-5; CDR3nt: TGTGCCAGCAGTTTAGGGGGAGTCAAGCCCCAGCATTTT; CDR3aa: CASSLGGVKPQHF
v_gene: TRBV28; abundance: -; d_gene: TRBD1; j_gene: TRBJ1-5; CDR3nt: TGTGCCAGCAGTTCTGCCACAGGGGGAGGAAATCAGCCCCAGCATTTT; CDR3aa: CASSSATGGGNQPQHF
v_gene: TRBV4-3; abundance: -; d_gene: TRBD2; j_gene: TRBJ2-2; CDR3nt: TGCGCCAGCAGCCGTAATAGCGGGAGTCCTGGGGAGCTGTTTTTT; CDR3aa: CASSRNSGSPGELFF
v_gene: TRBV5-4; abundance: -; d_gene: -; j_gene: TRBJ2-3; CDR3nt: TGTGCCAGCAGCCCGGGAGTCCGGTACACAGATACGCAGTATTTT; CDR3aa: CASSPGVRYTDTQYF
v_gene: TRBV30; abundance: -; d_gene: -; j_gene: TRBJ1-2; CDR3nt: -; CDR3aa: CAWNSAPGYGYTF
v_gene: TRBV19; abundance: few; d_gene: -; j_gene: TRBJ2-4; CDR3nt: TGTGCCACAGTTCCCCCCGGGCTAGAGAACATTCAGTACTTC; CDR3aa: CATVPPGLENIQYF
v_gene: TRBV4-1; abundance: -; d_gene: -; j_gene: TRBJ1-2; CDR3nt: TGCGCCAGCAGCCAAGCAGGGGCCGGTGGCTACACCTTC; CDR3aa: CASSQAGAGGYTF
v_gene: TRBV18; abundance: -; d_gene: TRBD1; j_gene: TRBJ2-7; CDR3nt: TGTGCCAGCTCACCATCGGGACAGGCCGAGCAGTACTTC; CDR3aa: CASSPSGQAEQYF
v_gene: TRBV5-6; abundance: -; d_gene: TRBD1; j_gene: TRBJ2-7; CDR3nt: TGTGCCAGCAGCCGGGACAGCCTTACCCCCTACGAGCAGTACTTC; CDR3aa: CASSRDSLTPYEQYF
v_gene: TRBV27; abundance: -; d_gene: -; j_gene: TRBJ1-6; CDR3nt: TGTGCCAGCAGTACCCGCCTATTCCCGACAGGATTCGCCGTGTCACCCCTCCACTTT; CDR3aa: CASSTRLFPTGFAVSPLHF